Each of the 27 T cell receptor beta chains below was sequenced from the same sample in a study of blood T cell repertoires in COVID-19. The method was immunoSEQ multiplex PCR; TCRdb's version includes in-frame clones alone and lacks a portion of them. The data contain about 55,000 clones, about 90% of them seen just once; the ten biggest clones take up over 6.5%. The sequencing input was peripheral blood. These receptors were obtained from a man in his sixties with active COVID-19.

The chain is built from TRBV19 and TRBJ2-7; D is ambiguous. This CDR3 is 14 amino acids long. The germline gives CDR1 LNHDA, CDR2 SQIVND (reference sequence). V gave up 5 bases and J gave up 2 bases, with 13 bases separating them. The CDR3 DNA is TGTGCCAGTAGTGAGTTTCCATCTACCTACGAGCAGTACTTC. Amino acids: CASSEFPSTYEQYF.

This chain uses TRBV10-3 with TRBJ1-1, with a possible D match to TRBD1 (5 bases). Deletions cut 2 bases from V and 1 base from J, with 5 bases between. CDR1 ENHRY and CDR2 SYGVKD come from the germline V gene. The CDR3 has 13 residues. The CDR3 loop is CAISERGNTEAFF. Here the CDR3 DNA reads TGTGCCATCAGTGAGAGGGGGAACACTGAAGCTTTCTTT.

The chain links TRBV4-1 to TRBJ2-7, with 8 bases lining up with TRBD1. Trimming took 4 bases from V and 0 from J; bases not matched to a gene: 5. Germline V gene sequence: CDR1 MGHRA, CDR2 YSYEKL. The CDR3 length is 15 residues. The CDR3 region is CASSLRTGNSYEQYF. In DNA, the CDR3 is TGCGCCAGCAGCCTTAGGACAGGGAACTCCTACGAGCAGTACTTC.

The chain has TRBV28 and TRBJ2-7; the match to TRBD2 covers 9 bases. The V gene's germline CDR1 is MDHEN and CDR2 SYDVKM. CDR3 length equals 16 residues. Unmatched junction bases numbered 9, after V lost 4 bases and J lost 2 bases. Here the CDR3 DNA reads TGTGCCAGCAGTTGGCAAGGACTAGCGAGAACCTACGAGCAGTACTTC. It codes for CASSWQGLARTYEQYF.

V gene TRBV5-6 combines with J gene TRBJ2-2; no clear D. The germline V gene encodes CDR1 SGHDT and CDR2 YYEEEE. Trimming removed 4 bases from V and 1 base from J, with 14 bases in between. The CDR3 runs to 16 residues. The CDR3 DNA reads TGTGCCAGCAGCGGCGGCCCTCTATTGAACACCGGGGAGCTGTTTTTT. The encoded protein is CASSGGPLLNTGELFF. Full variable domain (rest looked up from reference TRBV5-6 and TRBJ2-2): DAGVTQSPTHLIKTRGQQVTLRCSPKSGHDTVSWYQQALGQGPQFIFQYYEEEERQRGNFPDRFSGHQFPNYSSELNVNALLLGDSALYLCASSGGPLLNTGELFFGEGSRLTVL.

This sequence joins TRBV4-1 and TRBJ2-1; the match to TRBD1 covers 7 bases. With 8 bases clipped from V and 3 bases from J, the junction kept 4 bases outside the gene matches. The CDR3 sequence is 13 residues long. Per the germline V gene, CDR1 is MGHRA and CDR2 is YSYEKL. CDR3 loop: CASSWDSYNEQFF. CDR3 bases: TGCGCCAGCTCTTGGGACAGCTACAATGAGCAGTTCTTC.

The chain combines TRBV6-4 with TRBJ2-7; TRBD2 agrees at 7 bases. The germline CDR1 and CDR2 sequences are MRHNA and SNTAGT. V shed 5 bases and J 9 bases; nucleotides not matched to a gene: 4. The CDR3 covers 11 residues. CDR3: CASSTPSGQYF. CDR3 nucleotides: TGTGCCAGCAGTACACCTAGCGGGCAGTACTTC.

V gene TRBV7-3 combines with J gene TRBJ2-1, with TRBD2 matching over 16 bases. The germline gives CDR1 SGHTA, CDR2 FQGTGA. V lost 5 bases, J lost 2 bases, and 9 bases stayed unmatched. CDR3 length: 19 residues. The CDR3: CASSPSPGTSGRAYNEQFF. The CDR3 nucleotides are TGTGCCAGCAGCCCCAGCCCCGGGACTAGCGGGAGGGCCTACAATGAGCAGTTCTTC.

The chain uses TRBV11-2 and TRBJ2-1, with D possibly TRBD2 on 6 matching bases. Trimming removed 1 base at V and 0 bases at J, with 10 bases between. CDR3 length equals 16 residues. Looked up from germline, CDR1 is SGHAT and CDR2 is FQNNGV. CDR3 nucleotide sequence: TGTGCCAGCAGCTTAGTTGACGGGAGCTCCTACAATGAGCAGTTCTTC. It is translated as CASSLVDGSSYNEQFF.

The chain links TRBV18 to TRBJ1-4; 7 bases agree with TRBD1. This CDR3 region has 14 residues. Germline CDR1 reads KGHSH; CDR2 reads LQKENI. The junction had 6 bases not matched to a gene; V was cut back by 3 bases and J by 8 bases. CDR3 region: CASSPQQGDEKLFF. CDR3 DNA: TGTGCCAGCTCACCTCAGCAGGGGGACGAAAAACTGTTTTTT.

This chain connects TRBV25-1 to TRBJ2-1, with D possibly matching TRBD2 (5 bases). V dropped 7 bases and J dropped 8 bases, with 18 bases sitting between them. This CDR3 has 14 amino acids. Looked up from germline, CDR1 is MGHDK and CDR2 is SYGVNS. The CDR3 loop is CASTRGLAPDEQFF. CDR3 in DNA: TGTGCCAGCACCCGCGGTCTAGCTCCCGATGAGCAGTTCTTC.

This clone appeared once. The chain recombines TRBV6-1 with TRBJ2-1; tentative D call: TRBD2 (5 bases). The germline V gene encodes CDR1 MNHNS and CDR2 SASEGT. The CDR3 is 13 residues long. V lost 3 bases, J lost 5 bases, and 8 bases lay in between. This CDR3 reads CASSDSGNNEQFF. The CDR3 coding sequence is TGTGCCAGCAGTGATTCCGGGAACAATGAGCAGTTCTTC.

This chain joins TRBV25-1 and TRBJ2-1; 15 positions agree with TRBD2. This CDR3 is 18 amino acids long. V lost 8 bases and J lost 2; bases outside the gene matches: 10. The V gene's germline CDR1 is MGHDK and CDR2 SYGVNS. The CDR3 loop is CASLGLAGGPSAYNEQFF. The CDR3 nucleotides are TGTGCCAGCCTAGGACTAGCGGGAGGGCCGTCGGCCTACAATGAGCAGTTCTTC.

This clone was detected a few times. The V and J genes are TRBV12-3 or TRBV12-4 and TRBJ2-1; D remains unclear. The CDR3 contains 11 residues. V was shortened by 5 bases and J by 4 bases, with 3 bases between the two germline ends. The CDR3 nucleotides are TGTGCCAGCAGTCGGTACAATGAGCAGTTCTTC. It encodes CASSRYNEQFF.

The chain joins TRBV19 to TRBJ1-3; D ambiguous. CDR1 and CDR2 from the germline V gene are LNHDA and SQIVND (reference sequence). Trimming cost V 6 bases and J 0 bases, with 9 bases left between them. The CDR3 spans 14 residues. In nucleotides, the CDR3 is TGTGCCAGTAGCTGGGCAGTCTCTGGAAACACCATATATTTT. Its translation is CASSWAVSGNTIYF.

V and J are TRBV7-3 and TRBJ2-6; TRBD2 matches 7 bases. After removal of 5 bases from V and 1 base from J, the junction contained 5 bases not matched to a gene. Germline loops: CDR1 SGHTA, CDR2 FQGTGA. There are 16 residues in the CDR3. The CDR3 nucleotides are TGTGCCAGCAGCCCCGCGGGGGATTCTGGGGCCAACGTCCTGACTTTC. Protein sequence: CASSPAGDSGANVLTF. Together with reference TRBV7-3 and TRBJ2-6, the CDR3 gives the full variable domain: GAGVSQTPSNKVTEKGKYVELRCDPISGHTALYWYRQSLGQGPEFLIYFQGTGAADDSGLPNDRFFAVRPEGSVSTLKIQRTERGDSAVYLCASSPAGDSGANVLTFGAGSRLTVL.

This chain links TRBV6-1 with TRBJ1-4; D is unclear. CDR1 is MNHNS and CDR2 is SASEGT in the germline V gene. Trimming took 3 bases from V and 6 from J, leaving 11 bases between them. The CDR3 has 14 residues. Written as DNA, the CDR3 is TGTGCCAGCAGTGACGGAGGTATCGATGAAAAACTGTTTTTT. This translates into CASSDGGIDEKLFF.

The chain recombines TRBV2 with TRBJ2-7; 10 bases agree with TRBD2. V was clipped by 3 bases and J by 5 bases; unmatched bases: 10. The germline CDR1 and CDR2 sequences are SNHLY and FYNNEI. This CDR3 has 16 amino acids. The CDR3 coding sequence is TGTGCCAGCAGTGACGCCCCGGGACTAGCGCTAAACGAGCAGTACTTC. It specifies CASSDAPGLALNEQYF.

The CDR3 is CASSPPNRANTGELFF. DNA of the CDR3: TGTGCCAGCTCACCACCTAACAGGGCGAACACCGGGGAGCTGTTTTTT. The chain joins TRBV18 to TRBJ2-2, with TRBD1 as a possible D gene (6 bases). Trimming pared 0 bases from V and 0 bases from J, leaving 8 bases between. The CDR3 is 16 amino acids. Germline-derived CDR1 and CDR2 are KGHSH and LQKENI.

V usage is TRBV7-3 and J usage is TRBJ2-1; TRBD1 matches at 9 bases. Germline CDR1 is SGHTA and CDR2 is FQGTGA. The CDR3 loop spans 14 amino acids. Losses at the gene ends were 5 bases for V and 7 bases for J; bases not matched to a gene: 6. For the CDR3, the DNA is TGTGCCAGCAGCCCCGGGGACAGGGCAAATGAGCAGTTCTTC. Translation gives CASSPGDRANEQFF.

The V and J genes are TRBV5-1 and TRBJ1-2, with 9 bases lining up with TRBD1. After removal of 4 bases from V and 4 bases from J, the junction contained 5 bases not matched to a gene. This CDR3 has 14 amino acids. CDR1 SGHRS and CDR2 YFSETQ come from the germline V gene. CDR3: CASSQQGAPYGYTF. The CDR3 DNA reads as TGCGCCAGCAGCCAACAGGGGGCCCCCTATGGCTACACCTTC.

This rearrangement joins TRBV4-1 to TRBJ2-7, with 8 bases that match TRBD2. CDR3 length: 17 residues. Trimming cost V 1 base and J 2 bases; bases outside gene matches: 10. CDR1 is MGHRA and CDR2 is YSYEKL in the germline V gene. CDR3 region: CASSQGLAGKNTYEQYF. In DNA, the CDR3 is TGCGCCAGCAGCCAAGGCCTAGCGGGCAAAAATACCTACGAGCAGTACTTC.

V is TRBV10-2 and J is TRBJ2-1; TRBD2 matches at 10 bases. The germline gives CDR1 WSHSY, CDR2 SAAADI. CDR3 size: 15 residues. V gave up 9 bases and J gave up 7 bases; unmatched junction bases: 12. This CDR3 is CASAVGLAGVNEQFF. CDR3 sequence (DNA): TGCGCCAGTGCCGTGGGTCTAGCGGGAGTGAATGAGCAGTTCTTC.

The V call is TRBV7-3, the J call TRBJ2-3; a possible D gene is TRBD1 (6 bases). V was cut by 6 bases and J by 3 bases, with 16 bases left in between. The CDR3 totals 15 residues. Per the germline V gene, CDR1 is SGHTA and CDR2 is FQGTGA. The CDR3 sequence is CASSPGQPQTDTQYF. The DNA of the CDR3 is TGTGCCAGCAGTCCTGGACAGCCCCAGACAGATACGCAGTATTTT. Filled out from reference TRBV7-3 and TRBJ2-3, the complete variable domain reads GAGVSQTPSNKVTEKGKYVELRCDPISGHTALYWYRQSLGQGPEFLIYFQGTGAADDSGLPNDRFFAVRPEGSVSTLKIQRTERGDSAVYLCASSPGQPQTDTQYFGPGTRLTVL.

V gene TRBV9 combines with J gene TRBJ1-3; 7 positions match TRBD1. The length of the CDR3 is 17 residues. The V segment lost 4 bases and the J segment 0 bases; nucleotides outside the gene matches: 10. Germline assignment: CDR1 SGDLS and CDR2 YYNGEE. The DNA for the CDR3 is TGTGCCAGCAGCACCCGACAGGGATCAAGCTCTGGAAACACCATATATTTT. Protein: CASSTRQGSSSGNTIYF.

The rearrangement links TRBV4-1 to TRBJ1-4; D might be TRBD1 (6 bases). This CDR3 is built from 17 residues. V shed 0 bases and J shed 0 bases, with 11 bases lying between them. From germline, CDR1 is MGHRA and CDR2 YSYEKL. CDR3 residues: CASSQESRGTTNEKLFF. CDR3 coding DNA: TGCGCCAGCAGCCAAGAGTCAAGGGGGACAACTAATGAAAAACTGTTTTTT.

The chain recombines TRBV27 with TRBJ2-7; 8 bases are shared with TRBD2. This CDR3 is 14 amino acids long. The V and J ends lost 6 bases and 2 bases, in that order; junction bases with no gene match: 6. Per germline, CDR1 MNHEY and CDR2 SMNVEV (reference sequence). In DNA, the CDR3 is TGTGCCAGCAGGGGATCGGGACTAGCCTACGAGCAGTACTTC. Translation gives CASRGSGLAYEQYF.